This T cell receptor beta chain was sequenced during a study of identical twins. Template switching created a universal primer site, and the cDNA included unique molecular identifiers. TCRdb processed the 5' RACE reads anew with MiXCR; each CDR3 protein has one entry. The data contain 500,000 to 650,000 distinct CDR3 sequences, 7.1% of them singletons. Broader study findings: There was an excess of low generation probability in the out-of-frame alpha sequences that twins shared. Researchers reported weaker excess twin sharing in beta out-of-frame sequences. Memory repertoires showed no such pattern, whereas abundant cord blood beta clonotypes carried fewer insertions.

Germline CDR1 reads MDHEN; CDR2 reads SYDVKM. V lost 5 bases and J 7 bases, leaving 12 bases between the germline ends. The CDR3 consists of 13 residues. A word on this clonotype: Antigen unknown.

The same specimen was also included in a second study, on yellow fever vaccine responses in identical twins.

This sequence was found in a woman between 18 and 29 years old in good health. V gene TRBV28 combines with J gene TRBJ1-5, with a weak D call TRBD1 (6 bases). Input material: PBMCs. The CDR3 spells CASSPGDKQPQHF. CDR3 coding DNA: TGTGCCAGCAGTCCAGGGGATAAGCAGCCCCAGCATTTT.